Listed below are T cell receptor beta chains from one sample, sequenced in a study of spatial heterogeneity in lung cancer. TCRdb re-derived calls from the 5' RACE reads in MiXCR, one entry per CDR3 protein. Of around 12,000 distinct CDR3 sequences listed, 4% to 6% are singletons. The sequencing used lung tumor tissue, collected at surgery. These receptors came from a male donor with early-stage non-small cell lung cancer. Both conserved end residues are trimmed from each CDR3. The order of the fields is V gene, CDR3 length, J gene, CDR3 protein.

>TRBV10-3|10|TRBJ2-7
AISDIRDEQY
>TRBV12-3/TRBV12-4|12|TRBJ1-4
ASTADVEAEKLF
>TRBV6-2/TRBV6-3|14|TRBJ2-1
ASREIRDRATGEQF
>TRBV30|12|TRBJ1-5
AWSRDINHQPQH
>TRBV20-1|13|TRBJ2-1
SAIGGGGPYNEQF
>TRBV7-2|14|TRBJ2-3
ASSFHGTGGYVTQY
>TRBV7-9|12|TRBJ1-1
ASSLFRKNTEAF
>TRBV12-3/TRBV12-4|12|TRBJ2-2
ASILGGAPGELF
>TRBV7-9|11|TRBJ1-5
ASTAAGNQPQH
>TRBV20-1|13|TRBJ2-5
SARSGTSGRETQY
>TRBV12-3/TRBV12-4|11|TRBJ1-5
ASGQGSDQPQH
>TRBV7-8|14|TRBJ2-2
ASSLVAGGNTGELF
>TRBV5-6|12|TRBJ2-3
ASSLNRHTDTQY
>TRBV29-1|16|TRBJ2-5
SAVGKGTGGNFQETQY
>TRBV4-3|14|TRBJ1-5
ASSQDVGARGQPQH
>TRBV12-3/TRBV12-4|11|TRBJ1-4
ASSTQNGEKLF
>TRBV2|11|TRBJ2-5
ASSEPFRETQY
>TRBV25-1|13|TRBJ1-5
ASIDGRDSNQPQH
>TRBV5-1|13|TRBJ1-6
ASSWGGEWNSPLH
>TRBV6-5|13|TRBJ2-5
ASSLTGGRTETQY
>TRBV12-3/TRBV12-4|10|TRBJ1-1
ASSLGLTEAF
>TRBV27|12|TRBJ2-3
ASSPGRYWDTQY
>TRBV27|11|TRBJ1-1
ASSFSGNTEAF
>TRBV2|14|TRBJ1-3
ASSRIGDRVGNTIY